The rows below give T cell receptor beta chains drawn from one sample of a study of T cells after yellow fever vaccination. TCRdb re-derived calls from the 5' RACE reads in MiXCR, one entry per CDR3 protein. Of 300,000 to 400,000 distinct CDR3 sequences in the sample, around a tenth were seen once. Sequenced here: CD4+ T cells sorted from PBMCs, sampled 45 days after the yellow fever booster vaccination. These receptors were obtained from a man in his late teens or twenties who received the YFV17D yellow fever vaccine. The CDR3 runs from the conserved cysteine through the conserved F or W. D genes are given only for firm matches. Clone size is not always given. Where it is, it says once, few, many or a class for expanded clones.

size	V	J	D	CDR3	DNA
few	TRBV20-1	TRBJ2-3	-	CSARNHRQDTDTQYF	TGCAGTGCTAGGAACCACAGACAAGACACAGATACGCAGTATTTT
few	TRBV11-2	TRBJ1-1	-	CASSLDQRGDTEAFF	TGTGCCAGCAGCTTAGATCAGCGGGGTGACACTGAAGCTTTCTTT
-	TRBV6-2/TRBV6-3	TRBJ2-1	TRBD2	CASSPPGLALEQFF	TGTGCCAGCAGTCCTCCGGGACTAGCCCTAGAGCAGTTCTTC
many	TRBV5-1	TRBJ1-1	-	CASSFQGSMNTEAFF	TGCGCCAGCAGCTTCCAGGGAAGCATGAACACTGAAGCTTTCTTT
-	TRBV4-3	TRBJ1-5	-	CASSQEPAGINQPQHF	TGCGCCAGCAGCCAAGAGCCGGCAGGAATAAATCAGCCCCAGCATTTT
many	TRBV6-1	TRBJ2-2	TRBD1	CASRGQVHTGELFF	TGTGCCAGTAGAGGACAGGTCCACACCGGGGAGCTGTTTTTT
-	TRBV28	TRBJ1-2	-	CASSLPPGTLYGYTF	TGTGCCAGCAGCCTCCCCCCCGGGACCCTGTATGGCTACACCTTC
-	TRBV6-5	TRBJ1-4	TRBD1	CASRQGAREKLFF	TGTGCCAGCAGGCAGGGGGCTCGGGAAAAACTGTTTTTT
-	TRBV5-1	TRBJ2-1	TRBD1	CASSFGSRDRGPVIDNEQFF	TGCGCCAGCAGCTTTGGTTCCCGGGACAGGGGGCCTGTAATAGACAATGAGCAGTTCTTC
-	TRBV6-5	TRBJ2-1	-	CASSYSGTAYNEQFF	TGTGCCAGCAGTTACTCCGGCACCGCCTACAATGAGCAGTTCTTC
many	TRBV6-5	TRBJ2-3	-	CASSDTDRGKYF	TGTGCCAGCAGCGACACCGATCGAGGGAAGTATTTT
-	TRBV4-1	TRBJ1-5	-	CASSQEFLGNQPQHF	TGCGCCAGCAGCCAAGAGTTCCTGGGTAATCAGCCCCAGCATTTT
few	TRBV5-1	TRBJ1-2	-	CASSFWAGEGYTF	TGCGCCAGCAGCTTCTGGGCAGGGGAAGGCTACACCTTC
many	TRBV7-9	TRBJ1-4	TRBD1	CASSVRTGGGEKLFF	TGTGCCAGCAGCGTAAGGACAGGGGGAGGCGAAAAACTGTTTTTT
-	TRBV7-2	TRBJ1-1	-	CASSLWQTNTEAFF	TGTGCCAGCAGCTTGTGGCAGACGAACACTGAAGCTTTCTTT
few	TRBV7-2	TRBJ2-3	TRBD2	CASKGTSFLETQYF	TGTGCCAGCAAAGGGACTAGTTTTTTAGAGACGCAGTATTTT
few	TRBV30	TRBJ2-2	-	CAWRRGVNTGELFF	TGTGCCTGGAGAAGAGGGGTCAACACCGGGGAGCTGTTTTTT
-	TRBV25-1	TRBJ2-3	-	CATTEGLAQTDTQYF	TGTGCCACCACCGAGGGCCTAGCGCAGACAGATACGCAGTATTTT
-	TRBV6-2/TRBV6-3	TRBJ2-3	TRBD2	CASSNDFSGGALDTQYF	TGTGCCAGCAGTAACGATTTTAGCGGGGGGGCCCTGGATACGCAGTATTTT
-	TRBV21-1	TRBJ2-7	-	CASSNAGCPEQYF	TGTGCCAGCAGCAATGCAGGTTGTCCAGAGCAGTACTTC
-	TRBV4-3	TRBJ2-1	-	CASSLGQINEQFF	TGCGCCAGCAGCCTCGGACAGATCAATGAGCAGTTCTTC
few	TRBV18	TRBJ2-3	-	CASSPRQGIFTDTQYF	TGTGCCAGCTCCCCCCGGCAGGGGATCTTTACAGATACGCAGTATTTT
few	TRBV6-5	TRBJ2-4	-	CASSYGNQGNIQYF	TGTGCCAGCAGTTACGGGAATCAGGGAAACATTCAGTACTTC
-	TRBV9	TRBJ2-3	-	CASSVASIGADTQYF	TGTGCCAGCAGCGTAGCTTCCATAGGCGCAGATACGCAGTATTTT
-	TRBV18	TRBJ1-4	TRBD1	CASSPTGVEKLFF	TGTGCCAGCTCCCCGACAGGGGTTGAAAAACTGTTTTTT
-	TRBV5-1	TRBJ2-7	TRBD1	CASSFTYSTGVHEQYF	TGCGCCAGCAGCTTCACCTACTCGACAGGGGTCCACGAGCAGTACTTC
-	TRBV3-1	TRBJ1-1	-	CASSQGVGGTEAFF	TGTGCCAGCAGCCAGGGGGTGGGGGGTACTGAAGCTTTCTTT
-	TRBV29-1	TRBJ1-2	TRBD1	CSVENRGPIPGYTF	TGCAGCGTTGAAAACAGGGGGCCAATTCCTGGCTACACCTTC
-	TRBV20-1	TRBJ2-1	-	CSAPGVNEQFF	TGCAGTGCCCCCGGGGTCAATGAGCAGTTCTTC
-	TRBV20-1	TRBJ1-2	-	CSAFAGGGNYGYTF	TGCAGTGCGTTTGCTGGGGGAGGTAACTATGGCTACACCTTC
many	TRBV25-1	TRBJ2-7	-	CASRGGGYGEQYF	TGTGCCAGCAGGGGAGGGGGGTACGGCGAGCAGTACTTC
-	TRBV11-2	TRBJ2-7	TRBD2	CASSIAGPSYEQYF	TGTGCCAGCAGTATAGCGGGGCCCTCCTACGAGCAGTACTTC
few	TRBV6-2/TRBV6-3	TRBJ2-2	TRBD1	CASSSHQGAANTGELFF	TGTGCCAGCAGCTCACACCAGGGGGCAGCGAACACCGGGGAGCTGTTTTTT
once	TRBV20-1	TRBJ1-6	TRBD1	CSARGIRGALYNSPLHF	TGCAGTGCTAGAGGCATCAGGGGGGCCCTCTATAATTCACCCCTCCACTTT
many	TRBV6-6	TRBJ1-5	-	CASSYWGAWGNQPQHF	TGTGCCAGCAGTTATTGGGGGGCTTGGGGCAATCAGCCCCAGCATTTT
few	TRBV12-3/TRBV12-4	TRBJ1-3	-	CASSEHTGNTIYF	TGTGCCAGCAGCGAACACACTGGAAACACCATATATTTT
many	TRBV5-1	TRBJ2-1	-	CASSSLTTSNNEQFF	TGCGCCAGCAGCTCACTCACCACTAGCAACAATGAGCAGTTCTTC
-	TRBV7-3	TRBJ2-2	TRBD1	CASSDQPGQTTGELFF	TGTGCCAGCAGCGACCAACCGGGACAGACCACCGGGGAGCTGTTTTTT
few	TRBV20-1	TRBJ1-1	-	CSAKQPNTEAFF	TGCAGTGCTAAACAGCCGAACACTGAAGCTTTCTTT
many	TRBV3-1	TRBJ2-5	-	CASSPYGGNGETQYF	TGTGCCAGCAGCCCCTATGGGGGGAATGGGGAGACCCAGTACTTC
-	TRBV7-9	TRBJ1-4	TRBD1	CASSLETGEKLFF	TGTGCCAGCAGCTTAGAGACAGGGGAAAAACTGTTTTTT
-	TRBV7-2	TRBJ2-1	-	CASSVQTGLGHNEQFF	TGTGCCAGCAGCGTCCAAACAGGGTTGGGACACAATGAGCAGTTCTTC
few	TRBV12-3/TRBV12-4	TRBJ2-2	-	CASSPGQGGGELFF	TGTGCCAGCAGCCCCGGGCAGGGTGGCGGGGAGCTGTTTTTT
-	TRBV20-1	TRBJ2-4	TRBD2	CSARGLAGREAKNIQYF	TGCAGTGCTAGGGGACTAGCGGGGAGGGAGGCCAAAAACATTCAGTACTTC
many	TRBV7-9	TRBJ1-4	-	CASSLSGGSYEKLFF	TGTGCCAGCAGCTTAAGTGGGGGATCCTATGAAAAACTGTTTTTT
-	TRBV7-6	TRBJ2-1	-	CATSAGNEQFF	TGTGCCACCTCTGCAGGGAATGAGCAGTTCTTC
few	TRBV6-5	TRBJ1-6	-	CASSYDWTLGMGSPLHF	TGTGCCAGCAGTTACGATTGGACTTTGGGTATGGGTTCACCCCTCCACTTT
-	TRBV20-1	TRBJ1-2	TRBD1	CSARDDRGRGGYTF	TGCAGTGCTAGAGATGACAGGGGGCGAGGTGGCTACACCTTC
few	TRBV19	TRBJ2-1	-	CASRWASGTPYNEQFF	TGTGCCAGTAGGTGGGCATCCGGGACACCCTACAATGAGCAGTTCTTC